These T cell receptor beta chains were read from a single sample in a study of PD-L1 blockade in urothelial cancer. Sequencing was performed with immunoSEQ multiplex PCR; in TCRdb, only in-frame clones are kept and a portion is missing. The top ten clones hold 0.85% to 1% of a sample with roughly 90,000 clones, approximately 88% of them seen once. This specimen consisted of PBMCs, obtained around atezolizumab (anti-PD-L1) treatment. Receptor source: a woman of 80 years or more with urothelial cancer. Both conserved end residues are part of each CDR3. The D gene is left open where the match is weak. Where a row states a size, it is once, few, many or the class of an expanded clone; other rows omit it.

15 | TRBJ2-1 | TRBV2 | . | TRBD1 | TGTGCCAGCCCGGCGGGGACAGGGGGAAAAAATGAGCAGTTCTTC | CASPAGTGGKNEQFF
12 | TRBJ2-7 | TRBV28 | . | TRBD1 | TGTGCCAGTGGGACAGTGGGATACGAGCAGTACTTC | CASGTVGYEQYF
15 | TRBJ2-7 | TRBV2 | . | . | TGTGCCAGCAGTGCAGGCGGGGGCACCTCCTACGAGCAGTACTTC | CASSAGGGTSYEQYF
12 | TRBJ1-5 | TRBV19 | . | . | TGTGCCAGTTCGGACAACAATCAGCCCCAGCATTTT | CASSDNNQPQHF
14 | TRBJ2-1 | TRBV10-3 | . | . | TGTGCCATCAGTGAGCCTACCCAGGGCGTAGGGGTTCTCTTC | CAISEPTQGVGVLF
16 | TRBJ2-1 | TRBV7-7 | . | TRBD2 | TGTGCCAGCAGCCCGCGGACTAGCGGGAGGTACAATGAGCAGTTCTTC | CASSPRTSGRYNEQFF
14 | TRBJ2-7 | TRBV5-6 | . | TRBD1 | TGTGCCAGCAGCTTTGGACAGGCGAGCTACGAGCAGTACTTC | CASSFGQASYEQYF
12 | TRBJ2-7 | TRBV2 | . | . | TGTGCCAGCAGCCCCGGGAGCTACGAGCAGTACTTC | CASSPGSYEQYF
13 | TRBJ1-3 | TRBV6-4 | . | . | TGTGCCAGCAGTGAGAATCGGGGAAACACCATATATTTT | CASSENRGNTIYF
12 | TRBJ2-7 | TRBV28 | . | TRBD2 | TGTGCCAGCCAGACTAGCGGCAACGAGCAGTACTTC | CASQTSGNEQYF
16 | TRBJ2-2 | TRBV2 | . | . | TGTGCCAGCAGTGAATCGCGAGACTACTACACCGGGGAGCTGTTTTTT | CASSESRDYYTGELFF
14 | TRBJ2-1 | TRBV28 | . | TRBD2 | TGTGCCAGCAGGCAGACTAGCGGGAGTGGCGAGCAGTTCTTC | CASRQTSGSGEQFF
15 | TRBJ1-5 | TRBV6-5 | few | TRBD1 | TGTGCCAGCAGCGGGACAGCAAATAGCAATCAGCCCCAGCATTTT | CASSGTANSNQPQHF
17 | TRBJ2-3 | TRBV4-1 | . | . | TGCGCCAGCAGCCAAGAAGGGGCGAGCTCCCGCACAGATACGCAGTATTTT | CASSQEGASSRTDTQYF